Each of the 18 T cell receptor beta chains below was sequenced from the same sample in a study of T cell responses to AZD1222 COVID-19 vaccine. Some clones are missing from TCRdb's copy, which holds only in-frame ones; the method was immunoSEQ multiplex PCR. The sample lists about 120,000 clones, more than 75% occurring once. Source: peripheral blood, taken on day 0 of AZD1222 vaccination. These receptors all come from an adult in good health.

This chain joins TRBV7-6 and TRBJ1-4; D gene uncertain. Looked up from germline, CDR1 is SGHVS and CDR2 is FNYEAQ. Trimming pared 4 bases from V and 0 bases from J, leaving 9 bases between. This CDR3 is 15 amino acids long. The CDR3 DNA reads TGTGCCAGCAGCTGGTACTCATCAACTAATGAAAAACTGTTTTTT. The encoded protein is CASSWYSSTNEKLFF.

The chain combines TRBV2 with TRBJ2-2, with unresolved D. Germline V CDR1 and CDR2: SNHLY, FYNNEI. The germline V and J ends were trimmed by 4 bases and 2 bases, with 11 bases remaining between them. This CDR3 comprises 15 residues. Here the CDR3 reads CASSGKGLNTGELFF. The CDR3 DNA is TGTGCCAGCAGTGGTAAAGGGTTAAACACCGGGGAGCTGTTTTTT.

The chain employs TRBV5-1 and TRBJ1-4; D gene uncertain. This CDR3 region has 16 residues. Germline lookup yields CDR1 SGHRS and CDR2 YFSETQ. The germline V and J ends were trimmed by 0 bases and 4 bases, with 13 bases remaining between them. The CDR3 here is CASSLAPPAGNEKLFF. CDR3 in DNA: TGCGCCAGCAGCTTGGCCCCCCCGGCAGGTAATGAAAAACTGTTTTTT.

This chain connects TRBV29-1 to TRBJ1-6; D is possibly TRBD1 (6 bases). Germline assignment: CDR1 SQVTM and CDR2 ANQGSEA. This CDR3 region has 13 residues. Trimming stripped 4 bases from V and 3 bases from J, with 7 bases between. CDR3 sequence (DNA): TGCAGCGTTGGGACAGACTATAATTCACCCCTCCACTTT. Protein sequence: CSVGTDYNSPLHF.

The chain links TRBV6-6 to TRBJ2-3; D is undetermined. Germline V gene data show CDR1 as MNHNY and CDR2 as SVGAGI (reference sequence). Trimming removed 4 bases at V and 0 bases at J, with 8 bases between. This CDR3 comprises 14 residues. The CDR3 here is CASSSHMSTDTQYF. For the CDR3, the DNA is TGTGCCAGCAGTTCCCACATGAGCACAGATACGCAGTATTTT.

The genes are TRBV29-1 and TRBJ2-7, with D possibly being TRBD1 (5 bases). The CDR3 has 11 residues. Between the trimmed V and J ends, which lost 6 bases and 4 bases, there was a span of 10 bases. Germline loops: CDR1 SQVTM, CDR2 ANQGSEA. CDR3 loop: CSVDTGYEQYF. CDR3 nucleotide sequence: TGCAGCGTAGATACAGGTTACGAGCAGTACTTC.

The V gene is TRBV12-5, the J gene TRBJ1-2; D is perhaps TRBD1 (6 bases). The germline V and J ends were trimmed by 1 base and 7 bases, with 13 bases remaining between them. Germline CDR1 LGHNT, CDR2 FRNRAP. The CDR3 has 14 residues. DNA for the CDR3: TGTGCTAGTGGTTTGGCAGGGGTTGGGTTTGGCTACACCTTC. Translation gives CASGLAGVGFGYTF.

This clone was found once. The chain uses TRBV6-2 or TRBV6-3 and TRBJ1-2; D unclear. The V end was cut by 0 bases, the J end by 4 bases, with 3 bases between. The CDR3 contains 12 residues. Germline V gene sequence: CDR1 MNHEY, CDR2 SVGEGT. For the CDR3, the DNA is TGTGCCAGCAGTTACTCCGCCTATGGCTACACCTTC. Translated: CASSYSAYGYTF.

The chain uses TRBV6-5 and TRBJ1-5, with D hard to call. Germline V gives CDR1 MNHEY, CDR2 SVGAGI. V was clipped by 6 bases and J by 0 bases, with 12 bases between them. The CDR3 has 15 residues. CDR3 region: CASRSGKNSNQPQHF. DNA for the CDR3: TGTGCCAGCAGGTCGGGCAAGAATAGCAATCAGCCCCAGCATTTT.

In this sample, this clone turned up a few times. This chain joins TRBV7-2 and TRBJ2-5; TRBD2 matches 9 bases. Germline CDR1 SGHTA, CDR2 FQGNSA. Losses at the gene ends were 5 bases for V and 2 bases for J; bases not matched to a gene: 0. The CDR3 is 13 residues long. As DNA, the CDR3 is TGTGCCAGCAGCGCGGGGGGGCAAGAGACCCAGTACTTC. It yields the protein CASSAGGQETQYF.

The chain recombines TRBV6-5 with TRBJ2-7; either TRBD1 or TRBD2 may fit D (5 bases each). The length of the CDR3 is 14 residues. Germline V gene lookup returns CDR1 MNHEY and CDR2 SVGAGI. The ends were cut back, 6 bases at V and 0 bases at J, with 12 bases in the middle. CDR3 region: CASRPGTDSYEQYF. CDR3 DNA sequence: TGTGCCAGCAGACCCGGGACGGACTCCTACGAGCAGTACTTC.

By share, this clone ranks as medium-sized. The genes are TRBV6-4 and TRBJ2-3; 7 bases are shared with TRBD2. CDR3 length: 15 amino acids. Germline values: CDR1 MRHNA, CDR2 SNTAGT. The J segment lost 0 bases and the V segment lost 2 bases, leaving 2 bases of the junction unmatched. CDR3 region: CASSDGGGSTDTQYF. CDR3 bases: TGTGCCAGCAGTGACGGGGGGGGTAGCACAGATACGCAGTATTTT.

About this clone itself: The sample contains more than one DNA sequence encoding this CDR3. The chain uses TRBV11-1 and TRBJ1-1, with D possibly matching TRBD1 (5 bases). Per the germline V gene, CDR1 is SGHAT and CDR2 is FQDESV (reference sequence). V was cut by 5 bases and J by 2 bases, with 9 bases left in between. CDR3 length equals 13 residues. CDR3 sequence: CASSLQGNTEAFF. The CDR3, as DNA: TGTGCCAGCAGCCTCCAGGGTAACACTGAAGCTTTCTTT.

This clone appeared once. This rearrangement joins TRBV4-1 to TRBJ1-2; D gene ambiguous. Germline loops: CDR1 MGHRA, CDR2 YSYEKL. CDR3 size: 17 residues. Trimming shortened V by 0 bases and J by 0 bases, and 14 bases separated the two germline ends. The CDR3 coding sequence is TGCGCCAGCAGCCAAGATCCCAACTTACTAGCTAACTATGGCTACACCTTC. Amino acids: CASSQDPNLLANYGYTF.

The rearrangement joins TRBV6-1 to TRBJ1-5, with D possibly being TRBD1 (6 bases). This CDR3 contains 16 residues. V gave up 4 bases and J gave up 1 base, with 14 bases separating them. Germline V gene sequence: CDR1 MNHNS, CDR2 SASEGT. The CDR3 is CASSAKTGGSNQPQHF. The CDR3 bases are TGTGCCAGCAGTGCCAAGACAGGCGGAAGCAATCAGCCCCAGCATTTT.

The chain employs TRBV11-2 and TRBJ1-2, with 7 nucleotides matching TRBD1. Germline V gives CDR1 SGHAT, CDR2 FQNNGV. Unmatched junction bases numbered 6, after V lost 5 bases and J lost 6 bases. This CDR3 region has 13 residues. The CDR3 here is CASSPRQGDGYTF. In DNA form, the CDR3 reads TGTGCCAGCAGCCCGAGACAGGGCGATGGCTACACCTTC.

The rearrangement joins TRBV18 to TRBJ2-7; maybe TRBD2 (5 bases). The CDR3 covers 13 residues. Germline-derived CDR1 and CDR2 are KGHSH and LQKENI. Trimming removed 6 bases at V and 3 bases at J, with 12 bases between. Here the CDR3 reads CASSLGIFYEQYF. CDR3 sequence (DNA): TGTGCCAGCTCCCTCGGGATTTTCTACGAGCAGTACTTC.

The chain employs TRBV9 and TRBJ1-1; perhaps TRBD1 as D (6 bases). Trimming removed 0 bases from V and 1 base from J, with 13 bases in between. From germline, CDR1 is SGDLS and CDR2 YYNGEE. The CDR3 loop spans 16 amino acids. The CDR3 loop reads CASSVGAGGKNTEAFF. The DNA of the CDR3 is TGTGCCAGCAGCGTAGGGGCCGGGGGCAAGAACACTGAAGCTTTCTTT.